The 8 T cell receptor beta chains below were found in one sample sequenced in a study of memory CD4+ T cells and cytomegalovirus serostatus. The data were produced by immunoSEQ multiplex PCR, yet TCRdb's version contains in-frame clones alone and is incomplete. The table shows 45,000 to 70,000 clones, with roughly 85% occurring only once. The sort gate was single viable CD3+CD4+CD8-CD45RO+ cells for memory CD4+ T cells. The sequencing input was memory CD4+ T cells from blood. All receptors come from an adult in good health and CMV-seronegative. Some clones in this sample may be carry-over from other donors' samples.

This clone occurred a few times. The chain couples TRBV14 to TRBJ1-4, with D hard to call. Germline-derived CDR1 and CDR2 are SGHDN and FVKESK. The V end was cut by 1 base, the J end by 7 bases, with 25 bases between. The CDR3 sequence is 19 residues long. The CDR3 DNA reads as TGTGCCAGCAGCCAAGTCCCCTCGCGGTCCTGGGCCCGTGGTGAAAAACTGTTTTTT. Translating gives CASSQVPSRSWARGEKLFF.

This chain connects TRBV28 to TRBJ1-1; D unclear. The germline V gene encodes CDR1 MDHEN and CDR2 SYDVKM. The CDR3 has 13 residues. V was cut by 7 bases and J by 5 bases, with 14 bases left in between. Here the CDR3 DNA reads TGTGCCAGCACCGCGAGTGGAGGTACTGAAGCTTTCTTT. Translating gives CASTASGGTEAFF. Together with reference TRBV28 and TRBJ1-1, the CDR3 gives the full variable domain: DVKVTQSSRYLVKRTGEKVFLECVQDMDHENMFWYRQDPGLGLRLIYFSYDVKMKEKGDIPEGYSVSREKKERFSLILESASTNQTSMYLCASTASGGTEAFFGQGTRLTVV.

The chain links TRBV28 to TRBJ2-1; D uncertain. Trimming shortened V by 8 bases and J by 7 bases, and 21 bases separated the two germline ends. The V gene's germline CDR1 is MDHEN and CDR2 SYDVKM. This CDR3 region has 15 residues. The CDR3 DNA follows: TGTGCCAGCCAGTTGACAAGGGCCCGTCGTAATGAGCAGTTCTTC. Translation gives CASQLTRARRNEQFF.

The chain is built from TRBV7-9 and TRBJ1-6; 7 nucleotides align to TRBD1. The CDR3 sequence is 15 residues long. Trimming took 2 bases from V and 10 from J; bases not matched to a gene: 8. Per germline, CDR1 SEHNR and CDR2 FQNEAQ (reference sequence). The CDR3 loop reads CASSLLAGGESPLHF. CDR3 nucleotides: TGTGCCAGCAGCTTATTGGCAGGGGGTGAGTCACCCCTCCACTTT.

The J gene is TRBJ1-4, the V gene TRBV19, with TRBD1 identical over 8 bases. The CDR3 covers 12 residues. V gave up 6 bases and J gave up 7 bases; unmatched junction bases: 1. Germline-derived CDR1 and CDR2 are LNHDA and SQIVND (reference sequence). CDR3 DNA: TGTGCCAGTAGAGGACAGGGTGAAAAACTGTTTTTT. Translated: CASRGQGEKLFF.

The V gene is TRBV5-4, the J gene TRBJ2-3, with 9 bases that match TRBD2. The CDR3 extends over 16 amino acids. Germline V gene lookup returns CDR1 SGHNT and CDR2 YYREEE (reference sequence). The junction had 9 bases not matched to a gene; V was cut back by 3 bases and J by 4 bases. The CDR3 region is CASSWGGRAGADTQYF. The CDR3 coding sequence is TGTGCCAGCAGCTGGGGCGGGAGGGCCGGGGCAGATACGCAGTATTTT.

Comment on this clone: Other DNA sequences in the sample encode the same CDR3. The chain is built from TRBV6-5 and TRBJ1-1; 12 bases map to TRBD1. J gave up 3 bases and V 6 bases, and 5 bases lay outside the gene matches. CDR1 MNHEY and CDR2 SVGAGI come from the germline V gene. This CDR3 contains 15 residues. CDR3 protein: CASRGQGAGDTEAFF. The CDR3 nucleotides are TGTGCCAGCAGGGGACAGGGGGCGGGCGACACTGAAGCTTTCTTT.

The chain links TRBV5-1 to TRBJ1-2; D is ambiguous. Germline V gene data show CDR1 as SGHRS and CDR2 as YFSETQ. V was clipped by 0 bases and J by 6 bases, with 18 bases between them. The CDR3 covers 16 residues. The DNA for the CDR3 is TGCGCCAGCAGCTTGGCGGCCGGTTTTGGTGGGGATGGCTACACCTTC. Translating it yields CASSLAAGFGGDGYTF.